A selection of T cell receptor beta chains follows, all from one sample in a study of cytomegalovirus exposure and HLA in healthy donors. Some clones are missing from TCRdb's copy, which holds only in-frame ones; the method was immunoSEQ multiplex PCR. This sample carries some 70,000 clones, with about 0.76% going to the ten biggest clones. The sample was PBMCs. The receptors originated from a boy aged 10-17 years in good health and CMV-seronegative. Both conserved end residues are part of each CDR3. The order of the fields is V gene, J gene, CDR3 protein.

TRBV7-2	TRBJ1-1	CASSSGRNTEAFF
TRBV13	TRBJ1-1	CASSLRQGVVEAFF
TRBV5-1	TRBJ1-2	CASSAGGYGYTF
TRBV12-5	TRBJ1-5	CASGTGTVGNQPQHF
TRBV6-5	TRBJ2-7	CASSTGTGVYEQYF
TRBV19	TRBJ1-5	CASSIWGGDQPQHF
TRBV4-2	TRBJ2-1	CASSQVGAGDSGNEQFF
TRBV4-1	TRBJ1-1	CASSQYPGQGNTEAFF
TRBV2	TRBJ1-5	CASSEGTGNQPQHF
TRBV19	TRBJ2-1	CASSIASGGSYNEQFF
TRBV11-3	TRBJ2-5	CASSRGMGTGLQETQYF
TRBV4-3	TRBJ1-2	CASSHAGLGESGGGGYTF
TRBV30	TRBJ2-1	CAWGFGTGVNEQFF
TRBV18	TRBJ2-1	CASSPRLAGGPSYNEQFF
TRBV9	TRBJ1-2	CASSVGQGGGYTF
TRBV5-1	TRBJ1-1	CASSSDRGNTEAFF
TRBV13	TRBJ2-1	CASSLGRPSSYNEQFF
TRBV7-6	TRBJ2-3	CASSSHGEDTQYF
TRBV7-2	TRBJ1-2	CASSLAVQGADYGYTF
TRBV25-1	TRBJ1-1	CASSDRESYTEAFF
TRBV11-2	TRBJ1-3	CASSLDWAPSGNTIYF
TRBV30	TRBJ1-4	CAWSGQGGEKLFF
TRBV2	TRBJ2-5	CASSEDAGIQETQYF
TRBV5-1	TRBJ2-7	CASSLANPGDEQYF
TRBV7-8	TRBJ2-1	CASSLSGTRSYEQFF
TRBV5-6	TRBJ2-7	CASSSGHLYEQYF
TRBV18	TRBJ1-3	CASSRGQGAGNTIYF
TRBV5-1	TRBJ1-1	CASRNVVGGTEAFF
TRBV29-1	TRBJ1-5	CSVAGPNQPQHF
TRBV6-5	TRBJ1-1	CASSTRTGSEAFF
TRBV4-2	TRBJ2-7	CASSQGPGQGSYEQYF
TRBV30	TRBJ1-2	CAWSVAGYGYTF
TRBV27	TRBJ2-2	CASSLTTTGGPKYNTGELFF
TRBV7-3	TRBJ2-1	CASSLGSGNYEQFF
TRBV29-1	TRBJ1-1	CSVEEFISSEVNTEAFF
TRBV30	TRBJ1-1	CAWSPGQGVTEAFF
TRBV7-8	TRBJ1-1	CASSPRLPGEAFF
TRBV14	TRBJ2-1	CASSQDLSRESNEQFF
TRBV18	TRBJ2-2	CASSPDSGRANTGELFF
TRBV7-9	TRBJ2-7	CASSSQGLGRSSYEQYF
TRBV7-3	TRBJ2-7	CASSLLGAAAHSEQYF
TRBV5-1	TRBJ2-4	CASSLGGYKNIQYF
TRBV7-2	TRBJ2-7	CASTRRGGALYEQYF
TRBV5-6	TRBJ2-7	CASSPGQVSYEQYF
TRBV5-1	TRBJ1-4	CASSTGPGGKGKLFF
TRBV7-9	TRBJ1-1	CASSYGQVEAFF
TRBV6-1	TRBJ1-6	CASSTRTANSPLHF
TRBV2	TRBJ2-5	CASSDASGGEAQYF
TRBV4-3	TRBJ2-7	CASSQEPGTSGSSYEQYF
TRBV5-1	TRBJ1-2	CASSLGLYGYTF